Listed below are T cell receptor beta chains from one sample, sequenced in a study of human T cells and chemical hapten exposure. TCRdb processed the 5' RACE reads anew with MiXCR; each CDR3 protein has one entry. The repertoire holds roughly 110,000 distinct CDR3 sequences, with 15% to 20% as singletons. The origin of the receptors is a human donor in good health. CDR3s include the opening cysteine and the closing phenylalanine or tryptophan. The D gene is left open where the match is weak. Where a row states a size, it is once, few, many or the class of an expanded clone; other rows omit it.

D gene,clone size,J gene,V gene,CDR3 protein,CDR3 DNA
.,few,TRBJ2-7,TRBV30,CAWSGFFDLEQYF,TGTGCCTGGAGTGGGTTCTTTGACTTGGAGCAGTACTTC
.,.,TRBJ1-4,TRBV18,CASFRDTSNEKLFF,TGTGCCAGCTTCCGGGACACATCTAATGAAAAACTGTTTTTT
.,few,TRBJ2-5,TRBV4-2,CACRGGETQYF,TGTGCCTGCCGGGGCGGAGAGACCCAGTACTTC
.,few,TRBJ1-4,TRBV2,CASRDLKAQAGLEKLFF,TGTGCCAGCAGGGACCTGAAGGCGCAGGCCGGACTGGAAAAACTGTTTTTT
TRBD1,.,TRBJ1-5,TRBV6-2/TRBV6-3,CASRPSRTGLEHF,TGTGCCAGCAGGCCTTCGAGGACAGGCTTGGAGCATTTT
.,.,TRBJ1-5,TRBV6-6,CASRETGPQTGNQPQHF,TGTGCCAGCAGAGAGACCGGACCTCAGACCGGCAATCAGCCCCAGCATTTT
TRBD1,.,TRBJ1-6,TRBV4-1,CASRGQGPYNSPLHF,TGCGCCAGCAGAGGACAGGGACCCTATAATTCACCCCTCCACTTT
TRBD1,.,TRBJ1-2,TRBV5-1,CASSLQGANYGYTF,TGCGCCAGCAGCCTACAGGGGGCCAACTATGGCTACACCTTC
.,few,TRBJ2-3,TRBV10-1,CASSEGVRFTDTQYF,TGCGCCAGCAGTGAAGGAGTCCGGTTCACAGATACGCAGTATTTT
.,.,TRBJ2-1,TRBV11-3,CASSPRPVGEQFF,TGTGCCAGCAGCCCCAGACCGGTCGGGGAGCAGTTCTTC
TRBD1,.,TRBJ2-7,TRBV7-9,CASSSLQQGAGEQYF,TGTGCCAGCAGCTCGCTACAACAGGGGGCGGGGGAGCAGTACTTC
TRBD1,.,TRBJ1-5,TRBV6-5,CASSLGQAGNQPQHF,TGTGCCAGCAGTTTGGGACAGGCGGGCAATCAGCCCCAGCATTTT
.,few,TRBJ2-2,TRBV4-1,CASSHLGRGKKGGELFF,TGCGCCAGCAGCCATCTAGGGCGGGGAAAGAAAGGCGGGGAGCTGTTTTTT
.,.,TRBJ2-1,TRBV6-1,CASSAWARVTHNEQFF,TGTGCCAGCAGTGCATGGGCCAGGGTAACCCACAATGAGCAGTTCTTC
.,.,TRBJ2-6,TRBV9,CASSVSGANVLTF,TGTGCCAGCAGCGTTTCTGGGGCCAACGTCCTGACTTTC
.,few,TRBJ2-7,TRBV28,CASSLPDVGSYEQYF,TGTGCCAGCAGTTTACCGGACGTCGGGTCCTACGAGCAGTACTTC
.,few,TRBJ1-3,TRBV9,CASSASVSGNTIYF,TGTGCCAGCAGCGCCAGTGTCTCTGGAAACACCATATATTTT
TRBD1,few,TRBJ2-6,TRBV12-3/TRBV12-4,CASSPTTGTGGSGANVLTF,TGTGCCAGCAGCCCAACGACCGGGACAGGGGGCTCTGGGGCCAACGTCCTGACTTTC
.,.,TRBJ1-1,TRBV3-1,CASSQDAGAHPRF,TGTGCCAGCAGCCAAGATGCCGGGGCCCATCCTAGATTT
.,few,TRBJ1-1,TRBV20-1,CSARIQGTEAFF,TGCAGTGCTAGAATTCAGGGGACTGAAGCTTTCTTT
.,.,TRBJ2-2,TRBV7-6,CASSPRSGATGELFF,TGTGCCAGCAGCCCCCGGTCCGGCGCCACCGGGGAGCTGTTTTTT
TRBD2,.,TRBJ2-7,TRBV30,CAWSPGGSYYEQYF,TGTGCCTGGAGCCCCGGGGGGTCGTACTACGAGCAGTACTTC
TRBD2,.,TRBJ2-7,TRBV16,CASSHGQLAGPNEQYF,TGTGCCAGCAGCCACGGTCAACTAGCGGGACCTAACGAGCAGTACTTC
TRBD1,many,TRBJ2-7,TRBV9,CASSLEQGALYEQYF,TGTGCCAGCAGCCTCGAACAGGGGGCTCTCTACGAGCAGTACTTC
TRBD2,.,TRBJ2-7,TRBV14,CASSRGLAGPYEQYF,TGTGCCAGCAGCCGGGGACTAGCGGGACCCTACGAGCAGTACTTC
TRBD2,many,TRBJ2-1,TRBV7-9,CASTSLTSGNEQFF,TGTGCCAGCACCTCTTTGACTAGCGGAAATGAGCAGTTCTTC
.,few,TRBJ2-1,TRBV27,CASSPPTSSYYNEQFF,TGTGCCAGCAGTCCTCCAACTTCCTCCTACTACAATGAGCAGTTCTTC
TRBD1,.,TRBJ2-1,TRBV2,CASSEWDRGGNEQFF,TGTGCCAGCAGTGAATGGGACAGGGGAGGGAATGAGCAGTTCTTC
TRBD1,.,TRBJ1-1,TRBV12-5,CASATGVNTEAFF,TGTGCTAGTGCGACAGGGGTGAACACTGAAGCTTTCTTT
.,.,TRBJ2-6,TRBV7-3,CASSLRDTAFSGANVLTF,TGTGCCAGCAGCCTCCGGGACACGGCCTTCTCTGGGGCCAACGTCCTGACTTTC
TRBD1,.,TRBJ1-5,TRBV11-2,CASSSPRGKHQPQHF,TGTGCCAGCAGCTCCCCCAGGGGGAAGCATCAGCCCCAGCATTTT
TRBD2,.,TRBJ2-2,TRBV11-1,CASSLSKTGLAGFTGELFF,TGTGCCAGCAGCTTAAGTAAGACCGGACTAGCGGGATTCACCGGGGAGCTGTTTTTT
TRBD1,few,TRBJ1-1,TRBV29-1,CSASPGQGGTEAFF,TGCAGCGCCTCCCCGGGACAGGGGGGGACTGAAGCTTTCTTT
.,few,TRBJ2-3,TRBV10-2,CASSEIGYNDLADTQYF,TGCGCCAGCAGTGAGATAGGGTATAACGATTTGGCAGATACGCAGTATTTT
TRBD1,few,TRBJ1-1,TRBV27,CASSFWTGKNTEAFF,TGTGCCAGCAGTTTCTGGACAGGGAAGAACACTGAAGCTTTCTTT
.,once,TRBJ2-6,TRBV29-1,CSAAPSGANVLTF,TGCAGCGCCGCCCCCTCTGGGGCCAACGTCCTGACTTTC
.,.,TRBJ2-6,TRBV6-2/TRBV6-3,CASSYLSGSTGANVLTF,TGTGCCAGCAGTTATTTGTCGGGATCTACCGGGGCCAACGTCCTGACTTTC
TRBD2,.,TRBJ2-3,TRBV20-1,CSASRGRPGTDTQYF,TGCAGTGCTAGTCGCGGGAGGCCCGGCACAGATACGCAGTATTTT
.,.,TRBJ2-2,TRBV24-1,CATSPQSTGTNTGELFF,TGTGCCACCAGCCCCCAATCGACCGGAACGAACACCGGGGAGCTGTTTTTT
.,few,TRBJ1-2,TRBV7-6,CASSLSMEGYGYTF,TGTGCCAGCAGCTTAAGTATGGAAGGCTATGGCTACACCTTC
.,.,TRBJ2-2,TRBV5-1,CASSLVPGITGELFF,TGCGCCAGCAGCTTGGTTCCGGGAATCACCGGGGAGCTGTTTTTT
TRBD2,few,TRBJ2-3,TRBV28,CASSSPLTSGTDTQYF,TGTGCCAGCAGTTCCCCCCTGACTAGCGGGACAGATACGCAGTATTTT
.,few,TRBJ1-2,TRBV3-1,CASSQERYGYTF,TGTGCCAGCAGCCAAGAACGCTATGGCTACACCTTC
TRBD1,few,TRBJ2-1,TRBV28,CASSRYRDRGRGRSYNEQFF,TGTGCCAGCAGCCGTTACCGGGACAGGGGACGAGGGAGATCCTACAATGAGCAGTTCTTC
TRBD1,.,TRBJ2-3,TRBV10-1,CASNPSPGTGGEFSPDTQYF,TGCGCCAGCAATCCCAGTCCCGGGACAGGGGGCGAATTTAGCCCAGATACGCAGTATTTT
TRBD1,.,TRBJ1-2,TRBV9,CASSATPGQGKSGYTF,TGTGCCAGCAGCGCTACGCCGGGACAGGGGAAAAGTGGCTACACCTTC
.,.,TRBJ1-6,TRBV28,CASSFGPGVSPLHF,TGTGCCAGCAGTTTCGGTCCCGGGGTTTCACCCCTCCACTTT
TRBD2,.,TRBJ2-7,TRBV11-1,CASSHPSGQSEWASGGYEQYF,TGTGCCAGCAGCCACCCCTCGGGACAGTCTGAATGGGCTAGCGGGGGCTACGAGCAGTACTTC
.,few,TRBJ1-6,TRBV5-6,CASSLNNLAPLHF,TGTGCCAGCAGCTTGAACAACCTGGCACCCCTCCACTTT
.,.,TRBJ1-1,TRBV20-1,CSARLTRNTEAFF,TGCAGTGCTAGATTGACCCGAAACACTGAAGCTTTCTTT
.,.,TRBJ2-1,TRBV30,CAWSVRNFYYNEQFF,TGTGCCTGGAGTGTGAGGAACTTCTACTACAATGAGCAGTTCTTC
.,few,TRBJ1-1,TRBV6-5,CASSFRQTGRITEAFF,TGTGCCAGCAGTTTTCGACAGACGGGGAGGATAACTGAAGCTTTCTTT
.,few,TRBJ1-6,TRBV13,CASSFGQSTPLHF,TGTGCCAGCAGCTTCGGACAGAGCACACCCCTCCACTTT
.,once,TRBJ1-1,TRBV29-1,CSVEDSGAARLEAFF,TGCAGCGTTGAAGATTCGGGAGCAGCCCGGCTTGAAGCTTTCTTT
TRBD2,.,TRBJ2-7,TRBV7-8,CASTPSRASGRYEQYF,TGTGCCAGCACCCCCTCCAGGGCTAGCGGGAGGTACGAGCAGTACTTC
.,few,TRBJ1-2,TRBV7-2,CASSSRLAFLTREGYTF,TGTGCCAGCAGCTCCCGGTTGGCTTTCTTAACGAGGGAAGGCTACACCTTC
.,.,TRBJ2-2,TRBV10-3,CAISDGGELFF,TGTGCCATCAGTGATGGGGGGGAGCTGTTTTTT